The following is a TCR beta chain sequence with its context. What it binds is unknown. The source of the sample is a study of cytomegalovirus exposure and HLA in healthy donors. Study background: Inside one of the first data releases sat some 85 million unique TCRs taken from HLA-typed donors.

Amplification used 60 Vbeta primers and 13 Jbeta primers. Here immunoSEQ multiplex PCR was the method, and the copy in TCRdb shows in-frame clones only, minus some. This table has approximately 110,000 clones, roughly three quarters appearing once. Study-wide points: It was confirmed in vitro that a few of the CMV-associated chains were specific for CMV antigens. In a later analysis, compared with equally common non-associated chains, HLA-associated beta chains were more expanded.

The V gene lost 5 bases and the J gene lost 9 bases, with 11 bases spanning the gap. Germline values: CDR1 DFQATT, CDR2 SNEGSKA (reference sequence). The CDR3 has 11 residues. This rearrangement joins TRBV20-1 to TRBJ2-1; D remains ambiguous. Sample: PBMCs. This sequence originates from a man under 40 in good health and CMV-seronegative. CDR3 sequence: CSAQPGTEQFF. The CDR3 region has the DNA TGCAGTGCTCAACCAGGAACTGAGCAGTTCTTC.